The 23 T cell receptor beta chains in this list originate from one sample, sequenced in a study of radiation and T cells in renal cell carcinoma. Assay used: immunoSEQ multiplex PCR; TCRdb lists only in-frame clones, some missing. This sample has approximately 85,000 clones, with about nine tenths found just once. The time point was: blood 4 weeks post-SBRT, at nephrectomy. Noted treatment: 15 Gy SBRT to primary tumor, nephrectomy 4 weeks later. The specimen was blood, collected from a patient whose treatment included radiotherapy and nephrectomy. These TCRs come from a woman in her sixties or seventies with renal cell carcinoma.

This sequence joins TRBV19 and TRBJ1-3; possible D gene TRBD1, 6 bases. In germline, CDR1 is LNHDA, CDR2 SQIVND (reference sequence). The CDR3 totals 14 residues. Trimming cost V 3 bases and J 2 bases, with 8 bases left between them. The CDR3 here is CASSIGGPGNTIYF. CDR3 nucleotide sequence: TGTGCCAGTAGTATCGGGGGGCCTGGAAACACCATATATTTT.

This chain links TRBV11-1 with TRBJ2-2; D possibly uses TRBD1 or TRBD2 (5 bases each). The CDR3 loop spans 17 amino acids. The V end lost 0 bases, the J end lost 5 bases, and 16 bases lay between the germline ends. From germline, CDR1 is SGHAT and CDR2 FQDESV (reference sequence). In DNA form, the CDR3 reads TGTGCCAGCAGCTTAGCGCGGGCAGGGCGAGGGACCGGGGAGCTGTTTTTT. This translates into CASSLARAGRGTGELFF.

This clone occurred once. This chain connects TRBV5-1 to TRBJ1-1; 8 bases match TRBD1. The CDR3 extends over 15 amino acids. The germline CDR1 and CDR2 sequences are SGHRS and YFSETQ. The ends lost 0 bases at V and 4 bases at J; junction bases unmatched: 5. The CDR3 reads CASSLEGQGFTEAFF. DNA for the CDR3: TGCGCCAGCAGCTTGGAAGGACAGGGTTTCACTGAAGCTTTCTTT.

V and J are TRBV29-1 and TRBJ1-5; the match to TRBD1 covers 8 bases. Germline CDR1 SQVTM, CDR2 ANQGSEA. V lost 8 bases, J lost 5 bases, and 8 bases stayed unmatched. The CDR3 sequence is 13 residues long. The CDR3 bases are TGCAGCTCTAAGACAGGGGTGGATCAGCCCCAGCATTTT. Translation: CSSKTGVDQPQHF.

This clone was picked up a small number of times. The chain recombines TRBV7-9 with TRBJ1-1; 9 bases map to TRBD1. Germline assignment: CDR1 SEHNR and CDR2 FQNEAQ (reference sequence). The CDR3 is 13 residues long. J gave up 4 bases and V 3 bases, and 0 bases lay outside the gene matches. The CDR3 DNA sequence: TGTGCCAGCAGCTTGACAGGGGGCACTGAAGCTTTCTTT. Protein: CASSLTGGTEAFF.

This clone was observed a single time. The chain is built from TRBV15 and TRBJ2-7; 11 bases line up with TRBD1. The CDR3 consists of 16 residues. The germline gives CDR1 LNHNV, CDR2 YYDKDF (reference sequence). Germline trimming cut 5 bases from V and 2 bases from J; bases unmatched to any gene: 8. This CDR3 reads CATSPTPGQGAYEQYF. Written as DNA, the CDR3 is TGTGCCACCAGCCCTACCCCGGGACAGGGGGCCTACGAGCAGTACTTC.

The rearrangement uses TRBV11-2 and TRBJ2-3, with 7 nucleotides matching TRBD1. Germline CDR1 is SGHAT and CDR2 is FQNNGV. V dropped 4 bases and J dropped 3; count of bases not matched to a gene: 4. CDR3 length equals 14 residues. The CDR3 bases are TGTGCCAGCAGCTCACAGGGGCGTACAGATACGCAGTATTTT. Amino acid sequence: CASSSQGRTDTQYF.

The chain couples TRBV7-2 to TRBJ2-1, with 12 bases identical to TRBD2. The CDR3 contains 15 residues. CDR1 and CDR2 (germline): SGHTA, FQGNSA. The V and J ends lost 2 bases and 9 bases, in that order; junction bases with no gene match: 5. The CDR3 nucleotides are TGTGCCAGCAGCTTACTAGCGGGGGGGCACAGTGAGCAGTTCTTC. It specifies CASSLLAGGHSEQFF.

This clone came up once. In DNA form, the CDR3 reads TGTGCCAGCAGGCAGGGACTAGTGGGCAAAAACATTCAGTACTTC. Amino acid sequence: CASRQGLVGKNIQYF. The rearrangement uses TRBV6-1 and TRBJ2-4; TRBD2 aligns across 8 bases. From germline, CDR1 is MNHNS and CDR2 SASEGT. The junction had 7 bases not matched to a gene; V was cut back by 6 bases and J by 3 bases. This CDR3 has 15 residues.

A single count supports this clone. The chain links TRBV6-5 to TRBJ1-1; 7 positions match TRBD1. The CDR3 length is 13 residues. Germline V lookup: CDR1 MNHEY, CDR2 SVGAGI. The trim removed 6 bases at V and 6 bases at J, leaving 7 bases unmatched. The CDR3 loop is CASSRRQGSEAFF. The CDR3 region has the DNA TGTGCCAGCAGCCGCCGACAGGGCTCTGAAGCTTTCTTT.

The chain employs TRBV7-9 and TRBJ1-4; D ambiguous. Germline-derived CDR1 and CDR2 are SEHNR and FQNEAQ (reference sequence). Trimming removed 1 base at V and 7 bases at J, with 10 bases between. CDR3 length: 14 amino acids. Here the CDR3 reads CASSLDGRLEKLFF. CDR3 DNA: TGTGCCAGCAGCTTAGATGGACGGCTTGAAAAACTGTTTTTT. The full variable domain, its missing parts supplied by reference TRBV7-9 and TRBJ1-4, is DTGVSQNPRHKITKRGQNVTFRCDPISEHNRLYWYRQTLGQGPEFLTYFQNEAQLEKSRLLSDRFSAERPKGSFSTLEIQRTEQGDSAMYLCASSLDGRLEKLFFGSGTQLSVL.

The chain uses TRBV27 and TRBJ2-7, with 8 bases lining up with TRBD2. The CDR3 is 16 amino acids. Germline V lookup: CDR1 MNHEY, CDR2 SMNVEV (reference sequence). With 5 bases clipped from V and 4 bases from J, the junction kept 13 bases outside the gene matches. CDR3 sequence: CASSATRAGGRYEQYF. CDR3 sequence (DNA): TGTGCCAGCAGTGCCACCAGGGCGGGGGGCCGGTACGAGCAGTACTTC.

The chain is built from TRBV27 and TRBJ1-4, with D perhaps matching TRBD1 (6 bases). Germline CDR1 and CDR2: MNHEY and SMNVEV (reference sequence). The ends were cut back, 10 bases at V and 5 bases at J, with 14 bases in the middle. CDR3 length: 13 residues. The CDR3 DNA reads TGTGCCACCCGGACAGTAAGCAATGAAAAACTGTTTTTT. Its translation is CATRTVSNEKLFF. The entire variable domain, with the rest obtained from reference TRBV27 and TRBJ1-4, is as follows: EAQVTQNPRYLITVTGKKLTVTCSQNMNHEYMSWYRQDPGLGLRQIYYSMNVEVTDKGDVPEGYKVSRKEKRNFPLILESPSPNQTSLYFCATRTVSNEKLFFGSGTQLSVL.

This sequence joins TRBV5-1 and TRBJ2-1, with D perhaps matching TRBD2 (6 bases). Looked up from germline, CDR1 is SGHRS and CDR2 is YFSETQ. Between the trimmed V and J ends, which lost 5 bases and 5 bases, there was a span of 17 bases. CDR3 size: 15 residues. The CDR3 loop reads CASSNPGLGNNEQFF. The CDR3 coding sequence is TGCGCCAGCAGTAATCCGGGACTGGGCAACAATGAGCAGTTCTTC.

The chain employs TRBV5-1 and TRBJ1-3; 7 bases fit TRBD1. CDR3 size: 15 residues. From germline, CDR1 is SGHRS and CDR2 YFSETQ. The trim removed 0 bases at V and 3 bases at J, leaving 3 bases unmatched. The CDR3 sequence is CASSLEGQNGNTIYF. CDR3 in DNA: TGCGCCAGCAGCTTGGAGGGACAGAATGGAAACACCATATATTTT.

This rearrangement joins TRBV5-4 to TRBJ1-2; TRBD1 agrees at 8 bases. Germline V CDR1 and CDR2: SGHNT, YYREEE (reference sequence). The ends lost 4 bases at V and 4 bases at J; junction bases unmatched: 3. There are 13 residues in the CDR3. CDR3 in amino acids: CASSLDRAYGYTF. DNA for the CDR3: TGTGCCAGCAGCCTGGACAGGGCCTATGGCTACACCTTC.

The V gene is TRBV6-6, the J gene TRBJ1-2, with D tentatively TRBD1 (5 bases). Germline V CDR1 and CDR2: MNHNY, SVGAGI (reference sequence). The V end was cut by 7 bases, the J end by 13 bases, with 19 bases between. The CDR3 consists of 12 residues. CDR3 in DNA: TGTGCCAGCACCCCCGGGGAGGGGAAATTCACCTTC. This sequence encodes CASTPGEGKFTF.

The V gene is TRBV5-8, the J gene TRBJ2-5; TRBD1 or TRBD2 may be the D gene (6 bases each). The CDR3 covers 15 residues. V was shortened by 0 bases and J by 5 bases, with 14 bases between the two germline ends. CDR1 is SGHTS and CDR2 is YDEGEE in the germline V gene. CDR3 sequence reads: CASSLEGSGAETQYF. The CDR3 DNA is TGTGCCAGCAGCTTGGAGGGCTCGGGGGCGGAGACCCAGTACTTC.

V and J are TRBV9 and TRBJ2-7, with 9 bases lining up with TRBD1. The germline V gene encodes CDR1 SGDLS and CDR2 YYNGEE. V shed 3 bases and J 4 bases; nucleotides not matched to a gene: 11. The CDR3 covers 16 residues. CDR3 coding DNA: TGTGCCAGCAGCGCCGAGGGGACAGGGAAGTCATACGAGCAGTACTTC. As protein: CASSAEGTGKSYEQYF. Looking up the rest from reference TRBV9 and TRBJ2-7 gives the full variable domain: DSGVTQTPKHLITATGQRVTLRCSPRSGDLSVYWYQQSLDQGLQFLIQYYNGEERAKGNILERFSAQQFPDLHSELNLSSLELGDSALYFCASSAEGTGKSYEQYFGPGTRLTVT.

The chain links TRBV5-5 to TRBJ1-6; D remains unclear. The CDR3 covers 15 residues. Germline-derived CDR1 and CDR2 are SGHKS and YYEKEE (reference sequence). The V and J ends lost 5 bases and 3 bases respectively, with 12 bases between them. The CDR3 nucleotides read TGTGCCAGCAGGTTGAACACGGACTATAATTCACCCCTCCACTTT. Protein product: CASRLNTDYNSPLHF.

The V and J genes are TRBV4-2 and TRBJ2-2; 7 bases are shared with TRBD2. In germline, CDR1 is LGHNA, CDR2 YNFKEQ. This CDR3 spans 14 amino acids. With V trimmed by 4 bases and J by 4 bases, 3 bases remained unmatched. CDR3 bases: TGTGCCAGCAGCCTCGGCGGGAGCACCGGGGAGCTGTTTTTT. Residues: CASSLGGSTGELFF.

The chain links TRBV5-4 to TRBJ2-2, with D tentatively TRBD2 (5 bases). V was cut by 0 bases and J by 7 bases, with 10 bases left in between. The CDR3 sequence is 14 residues long. Germline assignment: CDR1 SGHNT and CDR2 YYREEE (reference sequence). CDR3 sequence (DNA): TGTGCCAGCAGCTTGGCTCTAGCTGGCGGGGAGCTGTTTTTT. Translating gives CASSLALAGGELFF. The variable domain in full, with the rest retrieved from reference TRBV5-4 and TRBJ2-2, is ETGVTQSPTHLIKTRGQQVTLRCSSQSGHNTVSWYQQALGQGPQFIFQYYREEENGRGNFPPRFSGLQFPNYSSELNVNALELDDSALYLCASSLALAGGELFFGEGSRLTVL.

The rearrangement uses TRBV14 and TRBJ1-1; 7 bases match TRBD1. J gave up 0 bases and V 3 bases, and 10 bases lay outside the gene matches. Germline loops: CDR1 SGHDN, CDR2 FVKESK. The CDR3 has 17 residues. CDR3 in DNA: TGTGCCAGCAGCCAGGGACAGAATTCATTCATGAACACTGAAGCTTTCTTT. Translating it yields CASSQGQNSFMNTEAFF.